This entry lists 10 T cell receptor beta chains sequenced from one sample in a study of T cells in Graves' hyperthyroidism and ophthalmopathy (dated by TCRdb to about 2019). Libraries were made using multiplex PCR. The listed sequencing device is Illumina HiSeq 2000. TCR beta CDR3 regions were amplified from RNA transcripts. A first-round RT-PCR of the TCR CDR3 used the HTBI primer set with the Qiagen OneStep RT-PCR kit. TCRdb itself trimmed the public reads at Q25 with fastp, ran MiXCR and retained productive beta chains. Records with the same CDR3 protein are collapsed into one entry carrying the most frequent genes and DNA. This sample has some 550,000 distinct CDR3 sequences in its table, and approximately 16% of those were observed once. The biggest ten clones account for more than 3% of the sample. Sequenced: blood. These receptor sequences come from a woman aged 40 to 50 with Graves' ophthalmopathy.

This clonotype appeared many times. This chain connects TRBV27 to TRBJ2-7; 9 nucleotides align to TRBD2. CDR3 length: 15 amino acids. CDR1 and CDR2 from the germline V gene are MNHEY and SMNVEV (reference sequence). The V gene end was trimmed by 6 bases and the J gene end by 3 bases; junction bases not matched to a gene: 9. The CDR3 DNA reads TGTGCCAGCAGCCTAACTAGCGGGCACAGCTACGAGCAGTACTTC. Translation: CASSLTSGHSYEQYF.

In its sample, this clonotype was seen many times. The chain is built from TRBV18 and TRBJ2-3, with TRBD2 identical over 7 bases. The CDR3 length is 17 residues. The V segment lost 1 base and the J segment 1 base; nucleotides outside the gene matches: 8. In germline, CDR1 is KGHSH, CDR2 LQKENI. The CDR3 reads CASSPQISGSRTDTQYF. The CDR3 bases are TGTGCCAGCTCACCACAGATTAGCGGGTCCCGCACAGATACGCAGTATTTT.

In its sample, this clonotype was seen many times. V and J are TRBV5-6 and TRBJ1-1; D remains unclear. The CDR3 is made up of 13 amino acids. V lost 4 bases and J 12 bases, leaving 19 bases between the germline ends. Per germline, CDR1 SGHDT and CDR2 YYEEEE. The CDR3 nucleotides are TGTGCCAGCAGCGTTGGACCCGCGGCGAAGACTTTCTTT. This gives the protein CASSVGPAAKTFF.

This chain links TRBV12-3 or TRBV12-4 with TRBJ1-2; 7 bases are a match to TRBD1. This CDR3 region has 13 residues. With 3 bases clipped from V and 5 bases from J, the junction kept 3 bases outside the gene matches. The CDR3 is CASSFPRGYGYTF. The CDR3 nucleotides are TGTGCCAGCAGTTTCCCCAGGGGGTATGGCTACACCTTC.

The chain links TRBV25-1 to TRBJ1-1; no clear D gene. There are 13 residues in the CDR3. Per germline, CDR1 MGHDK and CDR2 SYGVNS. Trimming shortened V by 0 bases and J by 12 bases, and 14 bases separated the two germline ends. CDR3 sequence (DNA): TGTGCCAGCAGTGAATATAGCCCACGCGGAACTTTCTTT. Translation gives CASSEYSPRGTFF.

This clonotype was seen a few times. This CDR3 is CASSPLIASGADTQYF. CDR3 nucleotides: TGTGCCAGCTCACCGTTGATTGCTAGCGGGGCAGATACGCAGTATTTT. The chain carries TRBV18 and TRBJ2-3; 9 nucleotides match TRBD2. The CDR3 spans 16 residues. V dropped 3 bases and J dropped 4; count of bases not matched to a gene: 8. The V gene's germline CDR1 is KGHSH and CDR2 LQKENI.

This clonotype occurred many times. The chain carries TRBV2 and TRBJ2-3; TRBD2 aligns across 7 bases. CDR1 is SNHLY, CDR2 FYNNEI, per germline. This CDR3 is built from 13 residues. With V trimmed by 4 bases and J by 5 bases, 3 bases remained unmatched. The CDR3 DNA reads TGTGCCAGCAGTGGGCCTAGCGGAGATACGCAGTATTTT. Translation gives CASSGPSGDTQYF. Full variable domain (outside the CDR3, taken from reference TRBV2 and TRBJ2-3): EPEVTQTPSHQVTQMGQEVILRCVPISNHLYFYWYRQILGQKVEFLVSFYNNEISEKSEIFDDQFSVERPDGSNFTLKIRSTKLEDSAMYFCASSGPSGDTQYFGPGTRLTVL.

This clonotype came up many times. The CDR3 is CASSEGSGNTEAFF. The CDR3 bases are TGTGCCAGCAGCGAGGGGTCTGGGAACACTGAAGCTTTCTTT. The chain is built from TRBV6-2 or TRBV6-3 and TRBJ1-1; possible D gene TRBD1, 5 bases. The germline V gene has CDR1 MNHEY and CDR2 SVGEGT. Trimming took 6 bases from V and 1 from J, leaving 12 bases between them. The CDR3 totals 14 residues.

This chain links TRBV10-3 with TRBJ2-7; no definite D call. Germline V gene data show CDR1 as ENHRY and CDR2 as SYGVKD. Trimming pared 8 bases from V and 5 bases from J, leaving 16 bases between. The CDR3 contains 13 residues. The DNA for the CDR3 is TGTGCCATCGGTCGCGACTGGAGCCACGAGCAGTACTTC. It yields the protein CAIGRDWSHEQYF.

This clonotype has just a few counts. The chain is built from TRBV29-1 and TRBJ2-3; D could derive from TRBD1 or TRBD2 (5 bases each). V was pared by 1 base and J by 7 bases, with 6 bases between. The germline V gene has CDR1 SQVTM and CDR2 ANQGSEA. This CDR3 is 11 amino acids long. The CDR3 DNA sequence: TGCAGCGTTGAAGGGGGACATACGCAGTATTTT. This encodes CSVEGGHTQYF.